A single sample gave rise to the 15 T cell receptor beta chains below, sequenced in a study of identical twins. One entry per CDR3 protein results from TCRdb running MiXCR on the 5' RACE reads. In the table there are about 900,000 distinct CDR3 sequences, 9% to 15% of which are singletons. These data also formed part of another study, on yellow fever vaccine responses in identical twins.

Material for sequencing was PBMCs. Every receptor here comes from a woman aged 18-29 years in good health.

V and J are TRBV10-3 and TRBJ2-1; perhaps TRBD2 as D (6 bases). Germline V CDR1 and CDR2: ENHRY, SYGVKD. Trimming stripped 3 bases from V and 0 bases from J, with 12 bases between. The CDR3 extends over 16 amino acids. The CDR3 region has the DNA TGTGCCATCAGTGAAGCGGGTTCGAGCTCCTACAATGAGCAGTTCTTC. Translation gives CAISEAGSSSYNEQFF.

This clonotype has a handful of counts. The chain has TRBV18 and TRBJ2-7, with D uncertain. The germline V and J ends were trimmed by 6 bases and 0 bases, with 12 bases remaining between them. The CDR3 has 14 amino acids. Germline V gene lookup returns CDR1 KGHSH and CDR2 LQKENI. The CDR3 spells CASSQTRSSYEQYF. The CDR3 DNA is TGTGCCAGCTCGCAGACGCGAAGCTCCTACGAGCAGTACTTC.

In this sample, this clonotype turned up a few times. V is TRBV4-1 and J is TRBJ1-2, with no clear D. This CDR3 has 15 residues. The germline V and J ends were trimmed by 7 bases and 0 bases, with 15 bases remaining between them. Germline V gives CDR1 MGHRA, CDR2 YSYEKL. The CDR3 sequence: CASTPSRTTNYGYTF. CDR3 coding DNA: TGCGCCAGCACCCCCAGCAGGACCACTAACTATGGCTACACCTTC.

The rearrangement links TRBV12-3 or TRBV12-4 to TRBJ2-3; D gene unclear. V lost 6 bases and J 6 bases, leaving 13 bases between the germline ends. The CDR3 runs to 13 residues. CDR3 protein: CASSNDPADTQYF. The CDR3 DNA is TGTGCCAGCAGCAACGACCCCGCGGATACGCAGTATTTT.

This clonotype was detected a few times. This sequence joins TRBV4-2 and TRBJ2-7; 10 positions agree with TRBD2. Trimming cost V 0 bases and J 3 bases; bases outside gene matches: 5. The length of the CDR3 is 16 residues. From germline, CDR1 is LGHNA and CDR2 YNFKEQ. CDR3 sequence reads: CASSQEGTSASYEQYF. CDR3 bases: TGTGCCAGCAGCCAAGAAGGGACTAGCGCCAGCTACGAGCAGTACTTC.

This clonotype has only a few counts. The chain carries TRBV7-9 and TRBJ1-4; possibly TRBD1 for D (6 bases). The germline V gene encodes CDR1 SEHNR and CDR2 FQNEAQ (reference sequence). This CDR3 is 15 amino acids long. V lost 1 base and J 5 bases, leaving 11 bases between the germline ends. The CDR3, as DNA: TGTGCCAGCAGCTTAGGGACAGCAGGCAATGAAAAACTGTTTTTT. Its protein product is CASSLGTAGNEKLFF.

This clonotype was observed a handful of times. J is TRBJ2-1 and V is TRBV15, with 7 bases identical to TRBD1. Germline lookup yields CDR1 LNHNV and CDR2 YYDKDF (reference sequence). V was clipped by 5 bases and J by 10 bases; unmatched bases: 5. The CDR3 is 12 amino acids. As DNA, the CDR3 is TGTGCCACCAGCTACCAGGGGGAAGAGCAGTTCTTC. This codes for CATSYQGEEQFF.

This clonotype was seen a handful of times. In nucleotides, the CDR3 is TGTGCCAGCAGCCAAGAGAAACTAGCGGGAGTCTCGTACGAGCAGTACTTC. Amino acid sequence: CASSQEKLAGVSYEQYF. The chain links TRBV14 to TRBJ2-7, with 11 bases that match TRBD2. Germline values: CDR1 SGHDN, CDR2 FVKESK. CDR3 size: 17 residues. The junction had 8 bases not matched to a gene; V was cut back by 0 bases and J by 4 bases.

The chain carries TRBV7-8 and TRBJ2-2; 10 bases are a match to TRBD2. V shed 5 bases, J shed 6 bases, and the junction held 3 bases outside the gene matches. There are 14 residues in the CDR3. Germline V gene sequence: CDR1 SGHVS, CDR2 FQNEAQ. This CDR3 reads CASSPTSGAGELFF. DNA for the CDR3: TGTGCCAGCAGCCCTACTAGCGGGGCCGGGGAGCTGTTTTTT.

This clonotype was observed a few times. The gene calls are TRBV7-9 and TRBJ1-2, with TRBD1 matching 7 bases. Per the germline V gene, CDR1 is SEHNR and CDR2 is FQNEAQ (reference sequence). The CDR3 totals 14 residues. Trimming removed 3 bases from V and 8 bases from J; junction bases left unmatched: 9. The chain's CDR3 is CASSFGTDLRGYTF. CDR3 nucleotides: TGTGCCAGCAGCTTCGGGACAGACTTGAGGGGCTACACCTTC.

The chain carries TRBV2 and TRBJ2-5; TRBD2 matches 15 bases. With V trimmed by 7 bases and J by 6 bases, 9 bases remained unmatched. The germline V gene has CDR1 SNHLY and CDR2 FYNNEI. The CDR3 contains 16 residues. The CDR3, as DNA: TGTGCCAGCAAAGGACTAGCGGGAGGGCCGTGGAAGACCCAGTACTTC. It translates to CASKGLAGGPWKTQYF.

The V and J genes are TRBV20-1 and TRBJ2-7; unclear D gene. V was pared by 0 bases and J by 7 bases, with 13 bases between. This CDR3 comprises 13 residues. Germline CDR1 is DFQATT and CDR2 is SNEGSKA (reference sequence). CDR3 DNA: TGCAGTGCTAGAGATCCCCCCGTGGGGGAGCAGTACTTC. As protein: CSARDPPVGEQYF.

This clonotype has just a few counts. The V call is TRBV4-1, the J call TRBJ2-4; 8 positions agree with TRBD2. This CDR3 has 14 amino acids. Germline-derived CDR1 and CDR2 are MGHRA and YSYEKL. V trimming: 3 bases; J trimming: 8 bases; junction bases outside the gene matches: 6. This CDR3 is CASSQATGGDIQYF. CDR3 bases: TGCGCCAGCAGCCAGGCTACCGGGGGGGACATTCAGTACTTC.

This clonotype appeared a few times. The CDR3 reads CASSKTRDGEKETQYF. The CDR3 nucleotides read TGTGCCAGCTCAAAGACCCGGGACGGAGAAAAAGAGACCCAGTACTTC. V gene TRBV18 combines with J gene TRBJ2-5, with D perhaps given as TRBD1 or TRBD2 (5 bases each). Trimming took 5 bases from V and 3 from J, leaving 19 bases between them. The CDR3 runs to 16 residues. The germline gives CDR1 KGHSH, CDR2 LQKENI.

The chain combines TRBV12-5 with TRBJ2-1; TRBD2 aligns across 9 bases. The CDR3 is 13 amino acids. J was trimmed by 7 bases and V by 7 bases; bases with no gene match: 5. CDR1 is LGHNT and CDR2 is FRNRAP in the germline V gene. The CDR3 DNA follows: TGTGCTAGTGAAATAGCGGGAGTTAATGAGCAGTTCTTC. Its translation: CASEIAGVNEQFF.